These 19 T cell receptor beta chains came from one sample sequenced in a study of T cell repertoires in cytomegalovirus infection. TCRdb re-derived calls from the reads in MiXCR, one entry per CDR3 protein. The sample has approximately 140,000 distinct CDR3 sequences, about 6.5% seen once. Sequencing used PBMCs. These TCRs come from a human donor in good health (CMV status not recorded). Some clones in this sample may be carry-over from other donors' samples.

This clonotype showed up just once. Sequence at one end of the junction differs from germline and may be a read error. J is TRBJ1-4 and V is TRBV7-8, with D possibly TRBD1 on 6 matching bases. CDR3 size: 15 residues. CDR1 SGHVS and CDR2 FQNEAQ come from the germline V gene. The CDR3 sequence: CANSLGGGFSEKLFF. CDR3 in DNA: TGTGCCAACAGCTTAGGCGGGGGCTTTAGTGAAAAACTGTTTTTT.

This clonotype was observed at least ten times. V gene TRBV7-8 combines with J gene TRBJ1-2; D is unclear. Trimming took off 1 base at V and 2 bases at J, with 11 bases between the two ends. CDR1 is SGHVS and CDR2 is FQNEAQ in the germline V gene. The CDR3 is 15 residues long. CDR3 nucleotide sequence: TGTGCCAGCAGCTTAGACAGACACCAAAACTATGGCTACACCTTC. Translating it yields CASSLDRHQNYGYTF.

This chain joins TRBV20-1 and TRBJ1-5, with 9 bases fitting TRBD1. J lost 4 bases, V lost 4 bases, and 20 bases had no gene match. This CDR3 has 19 residues. Germline V gives CDR1 DFQATT, CDR2 SNEGSKA (reference sequence). CDR3 in amino acids: CSAMGSPIAGDRVNQPQHF. The DNA of the CDR3 is TGCAGTGCTATGGGAAGTCCTATCGCCGGGGACAGGGTTAATCAGCCCCAGCATTTT.

This chain uses TRBV7-2 with TRBJ1-1, with D possibly TRBD1 on 6 matching bases. The CDR3 runs 14 residues. Trimming stripped 4 bases from V and 4 bases from J, with 13 bases between. Germline CDR1 reads SGHTA; CDR2 reads FQGNSA. The CDR3 sequence is CASSSKGGGTEAFF. CDR3 bases: TGTGCCAGCAGCTCTAAGGGGGGGGGCACTGAAGCTTTCTTT.

This clonotype was seen ten or more times. CDR3 sequence reads: CASSWRRTSGGETQYF. The CDR3, as DNA: TGTGCCAGCAGCTGGAGACGGACTAGCGGGGGTGAGACCCAGTACTTC. V gene TRBV7-2 combines with J gene TRBJ2-5; TRBD2 agrees at 13 bases. CDR1 is SGHTA, CDR2 FQGNSA, per germline. J lost 5 bases, V lost 4 bases, and 7 bases had no gene match. The CDR3 is made up of 16 amino acids.

This clonotype appeared many times. The chain uses TRBV12-3 or TRBV12-4 and TRBJ2-7, with D perhaps matching TRBD2 (6 bases). The CDR3 is 14 amino acids. Trimming left V 1 base short and J 4 bases short, with 11 bases between. CDR3 sequence: CASSLGGGLYEQYF. DNA of the CDR3: TGTGCCAGCAGTTTAGGCGGAGGGCTTTACGAGCAGTACTTC.

Many counts were recorded for this clonotype. CDR3 in DNA: TGTGCCAGCAGCCAAGCGGGGCTGAACTCTGGAAACACCATATATTTT. Encoded protein: CASSQAGLNSGNTIYF. V and J are TRBV3-1 and TRBJ1-3; a weak D match, TRBD1 (5 bases). The V and J ends lost 1 base and 0 bases respectively, with 10 bases between them. The CDR3 has 16 residues. From germline, CDR1 is LGHDT and CDR2 YNNKEL (reference sequence).

V gene TRBV6-2 or TRBV6-3 combines with J gene TRBJ1-1; D possibly corresponds to TRBD1 (5 bases). The CDR3 is 13 amino acids. In germline, CDR1 is MNHEY, CDR2 SVGEGT. The V and J ends lost 9 bases and 0 bases respectively, with 11 bases between them. Here the CDR3 DNA reads TGTGCCAGTGGAGACAGTTTGAACACTGAAGCTTTCTTT. Protein sequence: CASGDSLNTEAFF.

This clonotype has a count of ten or more. V and J are TRBV2 and TRBJ1-2, with 9 bases fitting TRBD1. J was trimmed by 0 bases and V by 8 bases; bases with no gene match: 4. Looked up from germline, CDR1 is SNHLY and CDR2 is FYNNEI. The CDR3 runs to 14 residues. CDR3 sequence reads: CASSRTGANYGYTF. The CDR3 bases are TGTGCCAGCTCCCGGACAGGGGCTAACTATGGCTACACCTTC.

The J gene is TRBJ2-7, the V gene TRBV9; 7 bases agree with TRBD1. CDR3 length: 15 amino acids. Trimming took 4 bases from V and 3 from J; bases not matched to a gene: 10. The germline V gene encodes CDR1 SGDLS and CDR2 YYNGEE. CDR3 nucleotide sequence: TGTGCCAGCAGCCCCAGGGGGACCACCGACTACGAGCAGTACTTC. Protein product: CASSPRGTTDYEQYF.

In its sample, this clonotype was seen a few times. The rearrangement joins TRBV19 to TRBJ2-7; the match to TRBD1 covers 7 bases. Unmatched junction bases numbered 12, after V lost 5 bases and J lost 5 bases. The germline gives CDR1 LNHDA, CDR2 SQIVND (reference sequence). The CDR3 length is 15 residues. CDR3 bases: TGTGCCAGTAGTCCGAGACAGGGCCGGGTGGACGAGCAGTACTTC. Translation gives CASSPRQGRVDEQYF. Supplemented by reference TRBV19 and TRBJ2-7, the full variable domain reads DGGITQSPKYLFRKEGQNVTLSCEQNLNHDAMYWYRQDPGQGLRLIYYSQIVNDFQKGDIAEGYSVSREKKESFPLTVTSAQKNPTAFYLCASSPRQGRVDEQYFGPGTRLTVT.

The genes are TRBV27 and TRBJ2-1; D is undetermined. In germline, CDR1 is MNHEY, CDR2 SMNVEV (reference sequence). V shed 3 bases and J shed 8 bases, with 8 bases lying between them. The CDR3 spans 12 residues. CDR3 sequence reads: CASSFLRDEQFF. The DNA of the CDR3 is TGTGCCAGCAGTTTTTTACGCGATGAGCAGTTCTTC.

This clonotype was seen a few times. V and J are TRBV29-1 and TRBJ1-2; TRBD1 matches 8 bases. The CDR3 sequence is 12 residues long. The J segment lost 3 bases and the V segment lost 7 bases, leaving 4 bases of the junction unmatched. CDR1 is SQVTM and CDR2 is ANQGSEA in the germline V gene. The CDR3 nucleotides read TGCAGCGCGTCGACAGGGGACTATGGCTACACCTTC. Encoded protein: CSASTGDYGYTF.

J is TRBJ2-1 and V is TRBV6-2 or TRBV6-3, with 9 bases matching TRBD1. This CDR3 has 15 residues. CDR1 and CDR2 (germline): MNHEY, SVGEGT. The V and J ends lost 2 bases and 5 bases, in that order; junction bases with no gene match: 4. The CDR3 DNA reads TGTGCCAGCAGTTACGAGACAGGGGGGCACAATGAGCAGTTCTTC. This sequence encodes CASSYETGGHNEQFF.

This clonotype was seen at least ten times. The V call is TRBV6-2 or TRBV6-3, the J call TRBJ1-1, with 9 nucleotides matching TRBD1. V shed 2 bases and J 3 bases; nucleotides not matched to a gene: 13. The V gene's germline CDR1 is MNHEY and CDR2 SVGEGT. The CDR3 sequence is 18 residues long. The CDR3 region is CASSYPWDRVEEDTEAFF. CDR3 sequence (DNA): TGTGCCAGCAGTTACCCTTGGGACAGGGTAGAAGAGGACACTGAAGCTTTCTTT.

This clonotype was detected many times. The gene calls are TRBV7-8 and TRBJ2-3; TRBD2 aligns across 7 bases. Losses at the gene ends were 1 base for V and 4 bases for J; bases not matched to a gene: 2. CDR3 size: 14 residues. Germline assignment: CDR1 SGHVS and CDR2 FQNEAQ. The CDR3 here is CASSLGEGPDTQYF. CDR3 nucleotide sequence: TGTGCCAGCAGCTTAGGGGAGGGGCCAGATACGCAGTATTTT. The complete variable domain, with remaining parts taken from reference TRBV7-8 and TRBJ2-3, reads GAGVSQSPRYKVAKRGQDVALRCDPISGHVSLFWYQQALGQGPEFLTYFQNEAQLDKSGLPSDRFFAERPEGSVSTLKIQRTQQEDSAVYLCASSLGEGPDTQYFGPGTRLTVL.

This clonotype was observed at least ten times. This chain uses TRBV7-2 with TRBJ1-5, with a weak D call TRBD1 (5 bases). This CDR3 spans 16 amino acids. The germline gives CDR1 SGHTA, CDR2 FQGNSA. Trimming shortened V by 5 bases and J by 0 bases, and 14 bases separated the two germline ends. The CDR3 spells CASSPGTVYSNQPQHF. The CDR3, as DNA: TGTGCCAGCAGCCCAGGGACTGTCTATAGCAATCAGCCCCAGCATTTT.

This clonotype was picked up a small number of times. The chain combines TRBV28 with TRBJ2-1; weak D call: TRBD2 (5 bases). Trimming shortened V by 7 bases and J by 9 bases, and 13 bases separated the two germline ends. Germline values: CDR1 MDHEN, CDR2 SYDVKM. This CDR3 comprises 12 residues. Here the CDR3 reads CASKSSGFEQFF. CDR3 in DNA: TGTGCCAGCAAAAGCAGCGGTTTTGAGCAGTTCTTC. The full variable domain, with the rest looked up from reference TRBV28 and TRBJ2-1, is DVKVTQSSRYLVKRTGEKVFLECVQDMDHENMFWYRQDPGLGLRLIYFSYDVKMKEKGDIPEGYSVSREKKERFSLILESASTNQTSMYLCASKSSGFEQFFGPGTRLTVL.

The rearrangement uses TRBV6-2 or TRBV6-3 and TRBJ1-1; D possibly corresponds to TRBD1 (5 bases). Trimming left V 8 bases short and J 0 bases short, with 22 bases between. This CDR3 has 17 residues. The germline V gene has CDR1 MNHEY and CDR2 SVGEGT. Here the CDR3 reads CASAFGGAWGMNTEAFF. DNA of the CDR3: TGTGCCAGCGCATTCGGCGGTGCTTGGGGGATGAACACTGAAGCTTTCTTT.